This TCR beta chain was identified during a study of PD-1 blockade in classical Hodgkin lymphoma. Study-wide context: Once every 2 weeks, patients received intravenous nivolumab at 3 mg/kg.

Unmatched junction bases numbered 11, after V lost 9 bases and J lost 5 bases. The CDR3 has 14 residues. Germline lookup yields CDR1 MNHNY and CDR2 SVGAGI (reference sequence). Using immunoSEQ multiplex PCR, the repertoire was profiled, and TCRdb retains in-frame clones only, with some absent. Here the sample spans 4,000 or so clones, about nine tenths being singletons. Every patient had relapsed following autologous stem cell transplantation, and cohorts differed in brentuximab vedotin exposure. Purification of CD4+ T cells from thawed PBMCs was achieved by magnetic negative selection. Complete response, partial response or progressive disease was recorded as best response.

The sample consisted of CD4+ T cells from blood, taken at baseline. The TCR was taken from a human donor with classical Hodgkin lymphoma. This chain joins TRBV6-6 and TRBJ1-1; 8 positions match TRBD1. The CDR3 region is CASRQGARETEAFF. CDR3 nucleotides: TGTGCCAGTAGGCAGGGGGCGCGGGAAACTGAAGCTTTCTTT.